This T cell receptor beta chain was identified in a study of shared clonotypes between healthy human individuals (dated by TCRdb to about 2020). In the study overall: A couple of women and a few men aged 18 to 49 years were included in the cohort. Per donor, three plates each were used for CD4 naive and CD4 memory, two for CD8 naive, and one for CD8 memory. Libraries were prepared and TCR repertoires were sequenced by different laboratories using diverse techniques, in order to increase sequencing depth and limit assay-specific biases. Leukapheresis yielded between about 0.9 and 10 billion PBMCs per donor. Blood TCR repertoires of several healthy adults were deeply sequenced to estimate repertoire size and the extent of clonotype sharing between individuals. What the work shows at the level of the full study, not this receptor alone: Sampling was restricted to blood, and TCR repertoires in tissue are likely to differ from TCR repertoires in blood. Compared with non-shared clonotypes, clonotypes shared by all four sorted-subset donors had higher generation probabilities. Sharing across four donors was observed for approximately 5% of naive CD4, about 3.2% of naive CD8, 2% to 2.5% of memory CD4, and roughly 0.4% of memory CD8 clonotypes. Pairwise subsampling indicated that sequencing depth was expected to affect the degree of clonotype sharing among donors. Incomplete sequencing was indicated by rarefaction of sorted-subset datasets, despite the large sequencing depth. Estimated clonotype richness was generally larger for naive than for memory subsets. The small number of donors limited the genetic and exposure-history diversity represented.

The donors were healthy, HIV-negative adults who had no recently reported acute infections or vaccinations. Every donor was a Caucasian adult living in Nashville, Tennessee, USA. Magnetic negative selection was used to enrich CD4+ T cells, after which naive cells were positively selected on CD45RA and the negative fraction became the memory subset. Blood was collected by leukapheresis, and PBMCs were isolated by Ficoll-Histopaque density gradient centrifugation and then cryopreserved in liquid nitrogen vapor phase. Analytical flow cytometry was used to check the purity and quantity of every magnetically sorted T cell population. From each sorted fraction, genomic DNA was isolated and quantified by UV absorbance on a Nanodrop 2000c. Using the deep immunoSEQ assay, TCR CDR3 regions were amplified from genomic DNA by multiplex PCR. Genomic DNA extracted from each cell subset was distributed evenly over all wells of several immunoSEQ 96-well plates, and each plate served as one replicate. Each replicate PCR for sorted subsets received around 200 ng genomic DNA, equal to roughly 33,000 T cell genomes. Purified libraries were measured with a Qubit 3.0 fluorometer, size-checked on a Bioanalyzer 2100, and measured again with the KAPA Library Quantification kit. Each immunoSEQ 96-well plate was sequenced on its own single-read 150-cycle Illumina NextSeq 550 flow cell. The authors processed their data as follows. Because only junctional sequences without quality scores were contained in the immunoSEQ output, filtering matching that applied to full-length reads could not be performed. To assign V/J genes and CDR3, sequences were annotated against IMGT germline references using PyIR, a Python wrapper for IgBLAST v1.9. Reads with weak V/J assignments (E-value above 1e-6), missing CDR3, stop codons, out-of-frame junctions, or ambiguous translated residues were removed. A V3J clonotype was defined by an identical inferred V gene, J gene, and CDR3 amino acid sequence. To compute the percentage overlap between repertoires, the number of shared unique clonotypes was divided by the size of the smaller repertoire. RTK rarefaction, the Chao1 estimator, and Recon v2.1 estimates of unobserved clonotypes were used to assess repertoire richness. OLGA was used to compute generation probabilities for all TCRbeta clonotypes that the gDNA method yielded from several donors. TCRdb provides this immuneACCESS table in a form limited to in-frame rearrangements. Some clones are lacking; in checked studies, under half of them reflect an unresolved V gene, and why the rest are absent is not known. Clone size and V and J calls were adopted from that table, with D and trimming inferred from the DNA. Counted in this sample were roughly 1,500,000 clones; around 98.5% of them appeared once. The ten largest clones represent approximately 0.38% of the sample.

On this clone itself: Its antigen target is currently unknown. Per-base qualities were not stored, and no clone one base away is much larger.

Deletion took 6 bases off V and 2 bases off J, with a span of 15 bases between the germline ends. Measured from the cysteine to the phenylalanine, the CDR3 is 15 residues long. The DNA shown is the 45-base CDR3, in frame from base 1. The germline V gene gives CDR1 as WSHSY and CDR2 as SAAADI. Recombination linked TRBV10-2 to TRBJ2-3, with TRBD1 as a weak D call on 6 bases. Source material: naive CD4+ T cells sorted from blood. The sample's cell subset or site label, decoded: CD45RA+ positively selected. The receptor was isolated from a man in his thirties or forties in good health. The CDR3 protein: CASSDTGTFTDTQYF. Here is the DNA: TGCGCCAGCAGCGACACCGGGACATTCACAGATACGCAGTATTTT.